This T cell receptor beta chain originates from a study of Graves' ophthalmopathy and Graves' hyperthyroidism. The CDR3 sequence is 14 residues long. CDR1 is MGHDK, CDR2 SYGVNS, per germline. Trimming left V 1 base short and J 6 bases short, with 13 bases between. The study amplified TCR beta CDR3 regions using RNA transcripts. Second-round multiplex PCR came after first-round RT-PCR with HTBI primers. Using its own MiXCR run on the multiplex PCR reads, TCRdb lists one record per CDR3 protein. This sample yields about 660,000 distinct CDR3 sequences, of which approximately 39% are seen a single time; 3% to 4% belongs to the top ten. Study-level findings and limits: Discrimination between ophthalmopathy and stable hyperthyroidism by a 13-signature model showed more than 85% sensitivity and 75% to 84% specificity. Blood samples also showed most expanded thyroid clonotypes exceeding 0.001 frequency.

Comments on this clonotype: Its antigen is still unknown.

Clinical symptoms, serum thyroxine, TRAb, thyroid ultrasound and orbital computed tomography formed the basis of diagnosis. The chain uses TRBV25-1 and TRBJ2-7; the D call may be TRBD1 or TRBD2 (6 bases each). The sample taken for sequencing was peripheral blood. This TCR derives from an adult man with Graves' ophthalmopathy. This CDR3 is CASSESPGAGEQYF. The CDR3 bases are TGTGCCAGCAGTGAATCGCCGGGGGCTGGCGAGCAGTACTTC.